This TCR beta chain was sequenced in a study of cytomegalovirus exposure and HLA in healthy donors. TCRdb's copy holds only in-frame clones and misses some; the assay was immunoSEQ multiplex PCR. The table records about 360,000 clones, 86% of them present only once. The CDR3 length is 11 residues. Germline V gene lookup returns CDR1 SEHNR and CDR2 FQNEAQ (reference sequence). Trimming cost V 11 bases and J 6 bases; bases outside gene matches: 5. Material for sequencing was PBMCs. The TCR sequence derives from a young woman in good health and CMV-seronegative. The chain has TRBV7-9 and TRBJ2-7; 9 bases are a match to TRBD2. For the CDR3, the DNA is TGTGCCGTAGCGGGAGATTCCGAGCAGTACTTC. Its translation: CAVAGDSEQYF.